This TCR beta chain was sequenced in a study of blood T cell repertoires in COVID-19 (dated by TCRdb to about 2020). Study-wide context: The collaborator samples originated in the United States, Italy and Spain and spanned the acute and convalescent phases of COVID-19. The material from the prospective study consisted of cDNA or gDNA derived from T cells, B-cell-depleted T cells, or PBMCs. Deeply sampled blood TCRbeta repertoires from subjects exposed to, actively infected with, or recovered from COVID-19 were included in the dataset. The repertoires were made available in a free public database intended to serve as a resource for research on the immune response to SARS-CoV-2. The samples were drawn from two sources: the first 160 participants of the ongoing ImmuneRACE study, and about 1,300 subjects contributed by 6 global collaborators. Sample metadata almost always included a de-identified subject ID, COVID-19 status, age in years and sex. HLA class I and class II types, where available, came from metadata supplied by the sample provider rather than from assay-based typing. Study-level results and caveats: The amount of clinical and demographic metadata varied by source and participant and was provided uncurated.

The collaborating institutions used their own protocols to collect whole blood in K2EDTA tubes. For TCRbeta analysis, collaborators shipped samples in one of three forms: frozen whole blood, isolated PBMCs, or DNA extracted from either of those sample types. A note on this clone: Its binding antigen is unknown. Base quality data are lacking; no much larger clone is found one base away.

The immunoSEQ Assay, a bias-controlled multiplex PCR, was used to amplify TCRbeta CDR3 regions from genomic DNA. The authors' pipeline ran thus. Within the assay, amplification of reference gene primers was used to estimate how many nucleated cells each sample contained. To quantify the absolute abundance of each unique TCRbeta CDR3 rearrangement, sequence reads were collapsed and filtered. For each sample, productive Simpson clonality was calculated as the square root of Simpson's diversity index over productive rearrangements. TCRdb's version of the immuneACCESS table is confined to in-frame rearrangements and falls short of the full clone set. An unresolved V gene accounts for under half of the shortfall where checked; the remainder is of unknown origin. Clone size and V and J calls were adopted from that table, with D and trimming inferred from the DNA. The sample records some 150,000 clones, roughly nine tenths of which are singletons. 0.55% of the sample comes from the top ten.

Deletion took 0 bases off V and 9 bases off J, with a span of 9 bases between the germline ends. The germline V gene (reference sequence) gives CDR1 as GTSNPN and CDR2 as SVGIG. Its CDR3 holds 12 amino acids, cysteine through phenylalanine. The only DNA kept is the CDR3, 36 bases in frame from the first base. Recombination joined TRBV30 with TRBJ2-4, with TRBD2 perhaps the D gene, on 5 matching bases. This clonotype was obtained from a man between 45 and 60 years old with acute or convalescent COVID-19. The specimen sequenced was peripheral blood. The CDR3 is CAWSVTRGIQYF. Here is the DNA: TGTGCCTGGAGTGTAACCCGGGGCATTCAGTACTTC.